These 8 T cell receptor beta chains originate from one sample sequenced in a study of blood T cell repertoires in COVID-19. Generated by immunoSEQ multiplex PCR, the TCRdb table keeps only in-frame clones and is missing some. In the table there are roughly 380,000 clones, about 90% of which are singletons. The sequencing input was PBMCs or T cells enriched from blood (not recorded which). These receptors were collected from a woman aged 25 to 39 who had recovered from COVID-19.

The chain links TRBV7-8 to TRBJ2-4, with D possibly TRBD1 on 6 matching bases. The CDR3 runs 17 residues. The germline CDR1 and CDR2 sequences are SGHVS and FQNEAQ. V lost 3 bases to trimming and J lost 2 bases, with 17 bases between them. CDR3 coding DNA: TGTGCCAGCAGCTTTACCAGGGGAGTGGGGCCCAAAAACATTCAGTACTTC. It codes for CASSFTRGVGPKNIQYF.

This rearrangement joins TRBV5-1 to TRBJ2-7, with D unclear. The V and J ends lost 4 bases and 0 bases respectively, with 11 bases between them. CDR1 and CDR2 (germline): SGHRS, YFSETQ. There are 14 residues in the CDR3. CDR3 in amino acids: CASSAQVSSYEQYF. For the CDR3, the DNA is TGCGCCAGCAGCGCTCAGGTAAGCTCCTACGAGCAGTACTTC.

The V gene is TRBV9, the J gene TRBJ1-1, with 8 bases that match TRBD1. Per germline, CDR1 SGDLS and CDR2 YYNGEE. This CDR3 contains 17 residues. V lost 5 bases, J lost 0 bases, and 12 bases stayed unmatched. The CDR3 region is CASSPIRDRPLNTEAFF. The CDR3 DNA reads as TGTGCCAGCAGTCCCATCCGGGACAGGCCTTTGAACACTGAAGCTTTCTTT.

The CDR3 nucleotides read TGTGCCAGCAGCGTAAGGGGGGACAGGTTCGATACGCAGTATTTT. It yields the protein CASSVRGDRFDTQYF. The chain uses TRBV9 and TRBJ2-3; 8 bases map to TRBD1. This CDR3 is 15 amino acids long. Per the germline V gene, CDR1 is SGDLS and CDR2 is YYNGEE. The V gene end was trimmed by 1 base and the J gene end by 6 bases; junction bases not matched to a gene: 7.

The count of this clone is one. This same CDR3 is encoded by further DNA sequences in the sample. V and J are TRBV27 and TRBJ2-7; 9 bases agree with TRBD2. This CDR3 comprises 14 residues. With V trimmed by 2 bases and J by 2 bases, 1 base remained unmatched. Germline V lookup: CDR1 MNHEY, CDR2 SMNVEV (reference sequence). DNA for the CDR3: TGTGCCAGCAGTTTAGCGGGGGGGCCCTACGAGCAGTACTTC. Its protein is CASSLAGGPYEQYF.

The chain uses TRBV5-1 and TRBJ1-6; TRBD1 matches 9 bases. This CDR3 has 16 residues. V shed 1 base, J shed 7 bases, and the junction held 6 bases outside the gene matches. Germline loops: CDR1 SGHRS, CDR2 YFSETQ. The CDR3 nucleotides are TGCGCCAGCAGCTTGATAGGACAGGGGCGGAATTCACCCCTCCACTTT. Its protein is CASSLIGQGRNSPLHF.

The chain employs TRBV5-1 and TRBJ2-7, with TRBD2 matching 7 bases. The CDR3 contains 14 residues. Per germline, CDR1 SGHRS and CDR2 YFSETQ. Losses at the gene ends were 2 bases for V and 3 bases for J; bases not matched to a gene: 5. CDR3 region: CASSFAGTNYEQYF. DNA for the CDR3: TGCGCCAGCAGCTTTGCGGGGACTAACTACGAGCAGTACTTC.

This clone was seen more than once but under ten times. The gene calls are TRBV6-6 and TRBJ1-5; D is unclear. This CDR3 is built from 14 residues. The V and J ends lost 5 bases and 3 bases respectively, with 11 bases between them. Germline V CDR1 and CDR2: MNHNY, SVGAGI (reference sequence). This chain's CDR3 is CASSRSGDNQPQHF. DNA for the CDR3: TGTGCCAGCAGTAGGTCGGGTGACAATCAGCCCCAGCATTTT.